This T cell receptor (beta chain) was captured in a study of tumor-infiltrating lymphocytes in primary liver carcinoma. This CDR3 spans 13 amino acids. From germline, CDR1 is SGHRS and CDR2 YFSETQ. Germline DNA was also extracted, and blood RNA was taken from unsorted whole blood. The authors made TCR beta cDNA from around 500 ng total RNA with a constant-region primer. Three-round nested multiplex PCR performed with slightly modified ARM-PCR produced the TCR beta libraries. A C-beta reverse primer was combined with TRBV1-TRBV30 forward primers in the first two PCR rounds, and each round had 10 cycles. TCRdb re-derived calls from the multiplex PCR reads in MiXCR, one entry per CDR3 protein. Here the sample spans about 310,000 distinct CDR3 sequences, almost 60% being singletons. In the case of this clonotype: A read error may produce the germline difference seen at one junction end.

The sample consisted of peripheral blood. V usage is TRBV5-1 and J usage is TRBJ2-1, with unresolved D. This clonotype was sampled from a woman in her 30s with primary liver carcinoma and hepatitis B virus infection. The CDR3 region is CASGQIPGNEQSF. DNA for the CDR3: TGCGCCAGCGGCCAGATACCGGGCAATGAGCAGTCCTTC.